The clone carrying this TCR beta chain was recorded a few times. The sample originates from a study of T cells in Graves' hyperthyroidism and ophthalmopathy. Ophthalmopathy cases scored 3 or more on the Clinical Activity Score and 4 or more on NOSPECS grade, with duration below 3 months. Uncontrolled infection, other autoimmune disease, pregnancy or lactation barred patients from enrollment. Regions amplified from RNA transcripts were the TCR beta CDR3 regions. The HTBI primer set was used in a first-round RT-PCR of the TCR CDR3. TCRdb reprocessed the multiplex PCR reads with MiXCR, giving one entry per CDR3 protein. The sample lists about 600,000 distinct CDR3 sequences; 13% to 15% were seen once. This CDR3 is built from 16 residues. With V trimmed by 5 bases and J by 6 bases, 6 bases remained unmatched. Germline values: CDR1 MNHNS, CDR2 SASEGT.

Material: blood. The TCR was taken from a woman aged 18 to 35 with Graves' ophthalmopathy. This chain joins TRBV6-1 and TRBJ2-4; the match to TRBD2 covers 14 bases. The CDR3 coding sequence is TGTGCCAGCAGTTGGACTAGCGGGAGGATCGGAAACATTCAGTACTTC. It specifies CASSWTSGRIGNIQYF.